The T cell receptor beta chain described here comes from a study of long-term antiretroviral therapy in people with HIV. V shed 0 bases and J shed 1 base, with 8 bases lying between them. The CDR3 has 15 residues. Looked up from germline, CDR1 is LGHNA and CDR2 is YNFKEQ. Survey level was the resolution at which the v3.0 immunoSEQ assay ran. Some clones are missing from TCRdb's copy, which holds only in-frame ones; the method was immunoSEQ multiplex PCR. The sample holds 20,000 to 30,000 clones, around four fifths seen once. The clonotype comes from a man aged 18-30 years with HIV. The sequences come from unsorted PBMCs, collected 3 years after starting antiretroviral therapy. J is TRBJ2-3 and V is TRBV4-2; D is ambiguous. This CDR3 is CASSQDEDGTDTQYF. The CDR3 region has the DNA TGTGCCAGCAGCCAAGATGAGGACGGCACAGATACGCAGTATTTT.